One sample yielded the 18 T cell receptor beta chains listed below, sequenced in a study of CD8 T cells in Susac syndrome. Random hexamers were used to reverse transcribe the RNA input (about 0.5 to 1 ug). TCRdb processed the immunoSEQ multiplex PCR reads anew with MiXCR; each CDR3 protein has one entry. The sample holds some 100,000 distinct CDR3 sequences; approximately 90% are singletons and the top ten take approximately 0.13%. The material sequenced was CD8+ T cells from PBMCs. These receptors all stem from a human donor in good health.

The chain links TRBV6-5 to TRBJ2-7; D is ambiguous. V lost 2 bases, J lost 1 base, and 12 bases lay in between. Germline V lookup: CDR1 MNHEY, CDR2 SVGAGI. The CDR3 is made up of 15 amino acids. The CDR3 here is CASSYAPSDSYEQYF. Here the CDR3 DNA reads TGTGCCAGCAGTTACGCGCCGTCAGATTCCTACGAGCAGTACTTC.

The rearrangement uses TRBV20-1 and TRBJ2-7, with 10 nucleotides matching TRBD2. The germline V gene has CDR1 DFQATT and CDR2 SNEGSKA (reference sequence). This CDR3 is 13 amino acids long. Losses at the gene ends were 3 bases for V and 3 bases for J; bases not matched to a gene: 2. In DNA form, the CDR3 reads TGCAGTGCTAGTGGGACTAGCGACTACGAGCAGTACTTC. Translation: CSASGTSDYEQYF.

This clonotype was counted once. This sequence joins TRBV6-5 and TRBJ2-1, with 10 bases identical to TRBD2. The germline V gene encodes CDR1 MNHEY and CDR2 SVGAGI. The CDR3 is made up of 15 amino acids. V dropped 7 bases and J dropped 6; count of bases not matched to a gene: 9. This chain's CDR3 is CASTRAGGPSNEQFF. The CDR3 region has the DNA TGTGCCAGCACCCGAGCGGGAGGGCCCAGCAATGAGCAGTTCTTC.

V and J are TRBV7-8 and TRBJ1-3, with D maybe TRBD1 (5 bases). There are 17 residues in the CDR3. CDR1 and CDR2 (germline): SGHVS, FQNEAQ. Trimming stripped 5 bases from V and 4 bases from J, with 21 bases between. The CDR3 loop reads CASSTLWGTERGNTIYF. CDR3 DNA sequence: TGTGCCAGCAGCACCCTATGGGGGACCGAACGGGGAAACACCATATATTTT.

This chain connects TRBV5-1 to TRBJ2-1; weak D call: TRBD2 (6 bases). V dropped 2 bases and J dropped 9 bases, with 12 bases sitting between them. Germline V lookup: CDR1 SGHRS, CDR2 YFSETQ. This CDR3 spans 13 amino acids. DNA for the CDR3: TGCGCCAGCAGCTTTATGGAGGGGAGTGAGCAGTTCTTC. Protein sequence: CASSFMEGSEQFF.

This chain uses TRBV27 with TRBJ2-3; tentatively, D is TRBD1 (5 bases). From germline, CDR1 is MNHEY and CDR2 SMNVEV (reference sequence). This CDR3 is 13 amino acids long. Trimming removed 3 bases from V and 3 bases from J, with 7 bases in between. The CDR3 DNA reads TGTGCCAGCAGTTTGGGGCCTACAGATACGCAGTATTTT. Its protein is CASSLGPTDTQYF.

V and J are TRBV6-5 and TRBJ2-2, with D unresolved. The length of the CDR3 is 12 residues. Germline V gives CDR1 MNHEY, CDR2 SVGAGI. V lost 6 bases, J lost 5 bases, and 7 bases lay in between. The CDR3 spells CASRTLTGELFF. DNA for the CDR3: TGTGCCAGCAGGACTCTAACCGGGGAGCTGTTTTTT.

The rearrangement joins TRBV5-1 to TRBJ2-7; TRBD2 agrees at 14 bases. V shed 4 bases and J 3 bases; nucleotides not matched to a gene: 9. Germline assignment: CDR1 SGHRS and CDR2 YFSETQ. This CDR3 region has 17 residues. The CDR3 sequence is CASSQWGLAGVDYEQYF. In nucleotides, the CDR3 is TGCGCCAGCAGCCAGTGGGGACTAGCGGGAGTAGACTACGAGCAGTACTTC.

This CDR3 is CASSQRPGQSYEQYF. DNA for the CDR3: TGTGCCAGCAGCCAACGACCGGGACAGTCCTACGAGCAGTACTTC. J is TRBJ2-7 and V is TRBV4-2; 7 bases are shared with TRBD1. After removal of 2 bases from V and 1 base from J, the junction contained 5 bases not matched to a gene. Germline CDR1 LGHNA, CDR2 YNFKEQ. There are 15 residues in the CDR3.

CDR3 sequence: CASSQGVGTRWGYTF. The CDR3 coding sequence is TGTGCCAGCAGCCAGGGTGTGGGTACAAGATGGGGCTACACCTTC. The rearrangement uses TRBV7-2 and TRBJ1-2; weak D call: TRBD1 (5 bases). V shed 5 bases and J shed 8 bases, with 21 bases lying between them. This CDR3 is built from 15 residues. CDR1 is SGHTA and CDR2 is FQGNSA in the germline V gene.

This clonotype was counted a single time. The chain couples TRBV24-1 to TRBJ2-2; D is possibly TRBD1 (5 bases). In germline, CDR1 is KGHDR, CDR2 SFDVKD. The CDR3 runs to 15 residues. V gave up 4 bases and J gave up 0 bases, with 8 bases separating them. The CDR3 DNA follows: TGTGCCACCAGTGACGCAGGGTCGAACACCGGGGAGCTGTTTTTT. Amino acid sequence: CATSDAGSNTGELFF.

The chain has TRBV5-5 and TRBJ1-6; D gene uncertain. The CDR3 is made up of 13 amino acids. Between the trimmed V and J ends, which lost 0 bases and 8 bases, there was a span of 6 bases. Germline assignment: CDR1 SGHKS and CDR2 YYEKEE (reference sequence). Here the CDR3 reads CASSLDRDSPLHF. As DNA, the CDR3 is TGTGCCAGCAGCTTGGACAGAGATTCACCCCTCCACTTT.

This chain joins TRBV7-9 and TRBJ2-1; no firm D call. Trimming pared 5 bases from V and 7 bases from J, leaving 18 bases between. Germline V CDR1 and CDR2: SEHNR, FQNEAQ (reference sequence). The CDR3 has 15 residues. The CDR3 DNA reads as TGTGCCAGCAGCGATGGATACAAAGGGAAGAATGAGCAGTTCTTC. Its protein product is CASSDGYKGKNEQFF.

CDR3 DNA sequence: TGCGCCAGTTCTCCGGCGGGAGTCGGTGAGCAGTTCTTC. Translation: CASSPAGVGEQFF. The gene calls are TRBV5-1 and TRBJ2-1; 7 bases are a match to TRBD2. In germline, CDR1 is SGHRS, CDR2 YFSETQ. The CDR3 is made up of 13 amino acids. J lost 9 bases, V lost 8 bases, and 11 bases had no gene match.

The chain links TRBV30 to TRBJ2-6, with 7 bases matching TRBD1. CDR3 length: 17 residues. V was clipped by 4 bases and J by 3 bases; unmatched bases: 12. From germline, CDR1 is GTSNPN and CDR2 SVGIG (reference sequence). DNA for the CDR3: TGTGCCTGGACGAATAGAAACAGGGGTCTTGGGGCCAACGTCCTGACTTTC. It codes for CAWTNRNRGLGANVLTF.

This rearrangement joins TRBV13 to TRBJ2-3; either TRBD1 or TRBD2 may fit D (5 bases each). Trimming took off 9 bases at V and 2 bases at J, with 12 bases between the two ends. The length of the CDR3 is 13 residues. Germline V gene data show CDR1 as PRHDT and CDR2 as FYEKMQ (reference sequence). The CDR3 nucleotides read TGTGCCAGTGGCTACGGGACCACAGATACGCAGTATTTT. It encodes CASGYGTTDTQYF.

The gene calls are TRBV15 and TRBJ1-1, with D uncertain. The length of the CDR3 is 14 residues. Germline V gives CDR1 LNHNV, CDR2 YYDKDF (reference sequence). V was clipped by 4 bases and J by 6 bases, with 15 bases between them. CDR3 DNA sequence: TGTGCCACCAGCATCATGACATCGGGCGCTGAAGCTTTCTTT. Amino acids: CATSIMTSGAEAFF.

The rearrangement uses TRBV19 and TRBJ1-1, with TRBD1 matching over 11 bases. V was pared by 3 bases and J by 5 bases, with 14 bases of the junction left unmatched. Germline assignment: CDR1 LNHDA and CDR2 SQIVND (reference sequence). The CDR3 sequence is 18 residues long. The CDR3 sequence is CASSIRSLGQGERTEAFF. The CDR3 coding sequence is TGTGCCAGTAGTATTAGATCCCTGGGACAGGGGGAGAGGACTGAAGCTTTCTTT.